This T cell receptor beta chain emerged from a study of blood T cell repertoires in COVID-19. Study in general: Sites across the United States, Italy and Spain contributed samples from acute and convalescent COVID-19.

TCRdb keeps only in-frame clones here, not all; method: immunoSEQ multiplex PCR. The sample consists of about 260,000 clones, over 75% of them appearing once. Trimming took 6 bases from V and 3 from J; bases not matched to a gene: 5. CDR3 length: 13 amino acids. The germline V gene encodes CDR1 WNHNN and CDR2 SYGVQD (reference sequence). Recruits, aged roughly 18 to 100 years, lived in 20 to 30 US areas. Cohorts were assigned according to the clinical history that participants reported. Source material: PBMCs or T cells enriched from blood (not recorded which). V gene TRBV10-1 combines with J gene TRBJ2-7, with 7 bases that match TRBD1. The source of this sequence is a woman under 30 who had recovered from COVID-19. CDR3 residues: CASSSGTVYEQYF. CDR3 in DNA: TGCGCCAGCAGCTCCGGGACAGTCTACGAGCAGTACTTC.